The 10 T cell receptor beta chains in this list originate from one sample, sequenced in a study of graft-versus-host responses after intestinal transplantation. Sequenced by immunoSEQ multiplex PCR; TCRdb stores in-frame clones only, minus some. The sample holds around 55,000 clones, 80% to 90% seen once. Antigens of these TCRs are unknown. The source was unstimulated CD4+ T cells sorted from spleen or lymph node cells, collected before transplant. The receptors come from a human donor who was the organ donor for an intestinal transplant.

V and J are TRBV19 and TRBJ2-1; 7 nucleotides agree with TRBD2. Trimming cost V 7 bases and J 3 bases; bases outside gene matches: 6. The CDR3 totals 14 residues. CDR1 is LNHDA, CDR2 SQIVND, per germline (reference sequence). The CDR3, as DNA: TGTGCCAGTATGGGGGGGGGTATCTACAATGAGCAGTTCTTC. It yields the protein CASMGGGIYNEQFF.

DNA of the CDR3: TGTGCCAGCAGTTGGGCTAGCGGATACAATGAGCAGTTCTTC. This translates into CASSWASGYNEQFF. This chain connects TRBV28 to TRBJ2-1; 7 nucleotides match TRBD2. Germline assignment: CDR1 MDHEN and CDR2 SYDVKM. The CDR3 sequence is 14 residues long. V lost 4 bases to trimming and J lost 4 bases; unmatched junction nucleotides: 4.

The CDR3, as DNA: TGTGCCAGCAGCGAGGCGGGGACGAGCCAAAAACTGTTTTTT. This translates into CASSEAGTSQKLFF. The J gene is TRBJ1-4, the V gene TRBV28, with D possibly being TRBD1 (5 bases). CDR1 and CDR2 (germline): MDHEN, SYDVKM. The CDR3 runs to 14 residues. The ends were cut back, 6 bases at V and 9 bases at J, with 17 bases in the middle. Variable domain in full (rest from reference TRBV28 and TRBJ1-4): DVKVTQSSRYLVKRTGEKVFLECVQDMDHENMFWYRQDPGLGLRLIYFSYDVKMKEKGDIPEGYSVSREKKERFSLILESASTNQTSMYLCASSEAGTSQKLFFGSGTQLSVL.

This clone was seen only once. The chain recombines TRBV25-1 with TRBJ2-7, with D maybe TRBD2 (5 bases). CDR3 size: 14 residues. Looked up from germline, CDR1 is MGHDK and CDR2 is SYGVNS. V lost 2 bases and J lost 6, with 14 bases in between. The CDR3 region is CASSEVYLGSEQYF. For the CDR3, the DNA is TGTGCCAGCAGTGAAGTGTATCTGGGGAGCGAGCAGTACTTC.

The rearrangement joins TRBV10-3 to TRBJ2-7; D is uncertain. CDR1 is ENHRY and CDR2 is SYGVKD in the germline V gene. There are 12 residues in the CDR3. V lost 10 bases and J lost 3, with 13 bases in between. The CDR3 is CATSLTGYEQYF. CDR3 DNA sequence: TGTGCCACCTCACTGACTGGCTACGAGCAGTACTTC.

V is TRBV5-4 and J is TRBJ1-2; possible D gene TRBD1, 5 bases. Trimming took off 1 base at V and 8 bases at J, with 21 bases between the two ends. The V gene's germline CDR1 is SGHNT and CDR2 YYREEE (reference sequence). The CDR3 runs to 16 residues. This CDR3 reads CASSLRTGGEGGGYTF. The CDR3, as DNA: TGTGCCAGCAGCTTGAGAACAGGAGGGGAGGGCGGGGGCTACACCTTC. Filled out from reference TRBV5-4 and TRBJ1-2, the complete variable domain reads ETGVTQSPTHLIKTRGQQVTLRCSSQSGHNTVSWYQQALGQGPQFIFQYYREEENGRGNFPPRFSGLQFPNYSSELNVNALELDDSALYLCASSLRTGGEGGGYTFGSGTRLTVV.

The J gene is TRBJ2-7, the V gene TRBV2, with 9 bases matching TRBD1. The CDR3 is made up of 14 amino acids. Looked up from germline, CDR1 is SNHLY and CDR2 is FYNNEI. The V segment lost 6 bases and the J segment 1 base; nucleotides outside the gene matches: 4. Here the CDR3 reads CASRGGQGSYEQYF. Written as DNA, the CDR3 is TGTGCCAGCAGGGGGGGACAGGGTTCCTACGAGCAGTACTTC.

This sequence joins TRBV11-3 and TRBJ2-3; 7 bases line up with TRBD2. CDR3 length equals 17 residues. The J segment lost 5 bases and the V segment lost 9 bases, leaving 20 bases of the junction unmatched. Germline assignment: CDR1 SGHNT and CDR2 YENEEA. CDR3 region: CARPYKLWEGQEDTQYF. The DNA for the CDR3 is TGTGCCAGACCTTATAAGTTGTGGGAGGGCCAAGAAGATACGCAGTATTTT.

The V and J genes are TRBV28 and TRBJ1-2, with D possibly TRBD1 on 5 matching bases. The CDR3 is made up of 12 amino acids. Per the germline V gene, CDR1 is MDHEN and CDR2 is SYDVKM. V gave up 8 bases and J gave up 1 base, with 8 bases separating them. The chain's CDR3 is CASGRGNYGYTF. In DNA form, the CDR3 reads TGTGCCAGCGGGAGGGGTAACTATGGCTACACCTTC.

CDR3 bases: TGTGCCAGCAGCTTGGCACTAGCGGGAGACAATGAGCAGTTCTTC. This gives the protein CASSLALAGDNEQFF. The gene calls are TRBV5-6 and TRBJ2-1, with 11 nucleotides matching TRBD2. This CDR3 contains 15 residues. Germline values: CDR1 SGHDT, CDR2 YYEEEE. The J segment lost 5 bases and the V segment lost 0 bases, leaving 1 base of the junction unmatched.